These 9 T cell receptor beta chains originate from one sample sequenced in a study of metastatic and nonmetastatic thyroid tumors. Every patient was untreated before thyroid surgery. MiXCR was used by TCRdb to re-call the PCR reads. The data hold 89,000 or so clones, with less than 10% observed a single time. Sequenced sample: blood. The receptors were sampled from a female donor with papillary thyroid cancer or a benign thyroid nodule (not recorded which). Some clones in this sample may be carry-over from other donors' samples.

The sample holds many counts of this clone. As DNA, the CDR3 is TGTGCCAGCAGCCGGGGCCCCCGGGATGAGCAGTTCTTC. Its protein product is CASSRGPRDEQFF. The chain joins TRBV7-7 to TRBJ2-1; the D gene could be TRBD1 or TRBD2 (5 bases each). Trimming cost V 5 bases and J 8 bases, with 13 bases left between them. Germline lookup yields CDR1 SSHAT and CDR2 FNYEAQ (reference sequence). The CDR3 is made up of 13 amino acids. The full variable domain, completed using reference TRBV7-7 and TRBJ2-1, is GAGVSQSPRYKVTKRGQDVTLRCDPISSHATLYWYQQALGQGPEFLTYFNYEAQPDKSGLPSDRFSAERPEGSISTLTIQRTEQRDSAMYRCASSRGPRDEQFFGPGTRLTVL.

This clone occurred many times. The J gene is TRBJ2-2, the V gene TRBV5-1, with 9 bases that match TRBD2. This CDR3 is built from 15 residues. The germline V gene has CDR1 SGHRS and CDR2 YFSETQ. V was clipped by 4 bases and J by 6 bases; unmatched bases: 7. The CDR3 sequence is CASSPSGRRAGELFF. The CDR3 DNA reads TGCGCCAGCAGCCCGAGCGGGAGGCGCGCCGGGGAGCTGTTTTTT.

This clone appeared many times. The rearrangement links TRBV20-1 to TRBJ2-7, with D tentatively TRBD2 (5 bases). CDR3 length: 16 residues. Trimming pared 0 bases from V and 1 base from J, leaving 16 bases between. Looked up from germline, CDR1 is DFQATT and CDR2 is SNEGSKA (reference sequence). As DNA, the CDR3 is TGCAGTGCTAGAGATTTTCGGGATCGTGGGTCCTACGAGCAGTACTTC. Its protein product is CSARDFRDRGSYEQYF.

Notes on this clone: This clone may be a read error of a much larger clone one base away. The chain links TRBV7-7 to TRBJ2-5, with a weak D call TRBD2 (5 bases). Germline values: CDR1 SSHAT, CDR2 FNYEAQ (reference sequence). The length of the CDR3 is 14 residues. The CDR3 bases are TGTGCCAGCAGCTTACAACCTTCCGGGGAGACCCAGCACTTC. It yields the protein CASSLQPSGETQHF.

In this sample, this clone turned up many times. The V and J genes are TRBV18 and TRBJ2-7; TRBD2 might be the D (6 bases). Germline V gene lookup returns CDR1 KGHSH and CDR2 LQKENI. Trimming removed 6 bases from V and 4 bases from J, with 16 bases in between. This CDR3 has 14 residues. As DNA, the CDR3 is TGTGCCAGCTCCCCGGCCGGGAGAACTTACGAGCAGTACTTC. Translating gives CASSPAGRTYEQYF.

This clone was counted a few times. This may be a read error, as it is one base from a much larger clone. The chain couples TRBV12-3 or TRBV12-4 to TRBJ2-3, with TRBD2 matching 10 bases. V dropped 2 bases and J dropped 8; count of bases not matched to a gene: 13. The CDR3 runs to 17 residues. The CDR3 bases are TGTGCCAGCAGTTTATGGCGGGCTAGCGGGGGCCAAGGTACGCAGTATTTT. Its protein product is CASSLWRASGGQGTQYF.

This clone was found many times. Other DNA sequences in the same sample also yield this CDR3. The J gene is TRBJ2-2, the V gene TRBV6-1; D is uncertain. Looked up from germline, CDR1 is MNHNS and CDR2 is SASEGT. CDR3 size: 12 residues. The V end lost 5 bases, the J end lost 5 bases, and 6 bases lay between the germline ends. The chain's CDR3 is CASSSYTGELFF. The CDR3 nucleotides read TGTGCCAGCAGTTCATATACCGGGGAGCTGTTTTTT.

This clone showed up many times. CDR3 amino acids: CASSATGDNSPLHF. The DNA of the CDR3 is TGTGCCAGCAGCGCTACAGGTGATAATTCACCCCTCCACTTT. This rearrangement joins TRBV7-6 to TRBJ1-6; perhaps TRBD1 as D (5 bases). The CDR3 sequence is 14 residues long. Trimming left V 5 bases short and J 5 bases short, with 10 bases between. CDR1 is SGHVS, CDR2 FNYEAQ, per germline.

This clone was counted many times. CDR3 protein: CASKTAGSYGYTF. The CDR3, as DNA: TGCGCCAGCAAAACAGCAGGTAGCTATGGCTACACCTTC. The chain employs TRBV5-1 and TRBJ1-2; D ambiguous. Germline assignment: CDR1 SGHRS and CDR2 YFSETQ. Trimming stripped 6 bases from V and 4 bases from J, with 13 bases between. The CDR3 totals 13 residues.